The present TCR beta chain was sequenced within a study of blood T cell repertoires in COVID-19. Here immunoSEQ multiplex PCR was the method, and the copy in TCRdb shows in-frame clones only, minus some. The sample contains 150,000 to 200,000 clones, about 80% of which appear only once. The CDR3 has 12 residues. The junction had 6 bases not matched to a gene; V was cut back by 5 bases and J by 8 bases. CDR1 and CDR2 (germline): GTSNPN, SVGIG (reference sequence). This clone showed up just once. Living in about two dozen US areas, the participants were between about 18 and 90 years of age. The source is a man in his forties or fifties who had recovered from COVID-19. The V gene is TRBV30, the J gene TRBJ1-2; 9 bases fit TRBD1. The sample consisted of PBMCs or T cells enriched from blood (not recorded which). The CDR3 coding sequence is TGTGCCTGGGGGAACAGGGGGCAGGGCTACACCTTC. Protein: CAWGNRGQGYTF.